Listed below are T cell receptor beta chains from one sample, sequenced in a study of radiation and T cells in renal cell carcinoma. Sequencing was performed with immunoSEQ multiplex PCR; in TCRdb, only in-frame clones are kept and a portion is missing. In the table there are 95,000 to 150,000 clones, roughly 85% of which are singletons. The sequencing here drew on blood, taken from a patient whose treatment included radiotherapy and nephrectomy. These receptors originate from a woman in her fifties or sixties with renal cell carcinoma. The CDR3 runs from the conserved cysteine through the conserved F or W. D genes are given only for firm matches. Size is omitted from some rows. Given values are once, few, many or a class for expanded clones.

V: TRBV19; size: .; D: .; J: TRBJ2-7; CDR3: CASSDRGLRLSYEQYF; DNA: TGTGCCAGTAGTGATCGGGGCTTACGTCTCTCCTACGAGCAGTACTTC
V: TRBV7-6; size: once; D: TRBD1; J: TRBJ2-7; CDR3: CASSTGTGSYEQYF; DNA: TGTGCCAGCAGCACCGGGACAGGATCCTACGAGCAGTACTTC
V: TRBV7-9; size: .; D: .; J: TRBJ2-5; CDR3: CASSFPAVSQETQYF; DNA: TGTGCCAGCAGCTTCCCGGCGGTAAGCCAAGAGACCCAGTACTTC
V: TRBV19; size: .; D: .; J: TRBJ2-1; CDR3: CASSIQQSSYNEQFF; DNA: TGTGCCAGTAGTATTCAACAGAGCTCCTACAATGAGCAGTTCTTC
V: TRBV5-1; size: .; D: TRBD1; J: TRBJ1-1; CDR3: CASSALGTGGFGTEAFF; DNA: TGCGCCAGCAGCGCCCTCGGGACAGGGGGTTTCGGGACTGAAGCTTTCTTT
V: TRBV19; size: .; D: TRBD1; J: TRBJ2-3; CDR3: CASSTQGADTQYF; DNA: TGTGCCAGTAGCACCCAGGGGGCAGATACGCAGTATTTT
V: TRBV4-1; size: .; D: TRBD1; J: TRBJ2-1; CDR3: CASSHPGTDGIEQFF; DNA: TGCGCCAGCAGCCACCCGGGGACAGACGGAATAGAGCAGTTCTTC
V: TRBV18; size: .; D: .; J: TRBJ2-5; CDR3: CASSPGTGEETQYF; DNA: TGTGCCAGCTCACCAGGAACAGGAGAGGAGACCCAGTACTTC
V: TRBV28; size: .; D: .; J: TRBJ1-6; CDR3: CASSPYNSPLHF; DNA: TGTGCCAGCAGCCCCTATAATTCACCCCTCCACTTT
V: TRBV19; size: .; D: TRBD2; J: TRBJ2-1; CDR3: CACRLAGGNEQFF; DNA: TGTGCCTGCAGACTAGCGGGGGGAAATGAGCAGTTCTTC
V: TRBV2; size: .; D: .; J: TRBJ1-5; CDR3: CASSEVGVGQPQHF; DNA: TGTGCCAGCAGTGAAGTCGGGGTGGGCCAGCCCCAGCATTTT
V: TRBV27; size: .; D: TRBD2; J: TRBJ2-3; CDR3: CASRVISPGRGGTDTQYF; DNA: TGTGCCAGCAGAGTAATCAGCCCGGGGAGGGGAGGAACAGATACGCAGTATTTT
V: TRBV19; size: .; D: .; J: TRBJ2-1; CDR3: CASNSVESYNEQFF; DNA: TGTGCCAGTAATTCAGTCGAGTCCTACAATGAGCAGTTCTTC
V: TRBV6-5; size: .; D: TRBD2; J: TRBJ2-7; CDR3: CATRTGGVTYEQYF; DNA: TGTGCCACTCGTACCGGGGGGGTTACCTACGAGCAGTACTTC
V: TRBV6-5; size: .; D: TRBD1; J: TRBJ2-2; CDR3: CASSYPTGGGGELFF; DNA: TGTGCCAGCAGTTACCCGACAGGGGGGGGCGGGGAGCTGTTTTTT
V: TRBV10-1; size: .; D: TRBD2; J: TRBJ2-1; CDR3: CASSTSSGGQFF; DNA: TGCGCCAGCAGTACCTCTAGCGGGGGGCAGTTCTTC
V: TRBV27; size: .; D: .; J: TRBJ1-2; CDR3: CASSLFAGGSDSAYGYTF; DNA: TGTGCCAGCAGTTTATTTGCGGGGGGCTCGGACAGCGCCTATGGCTACACCTTC
V: TRBV7-9; size: .; D: .; J: TRBJ2-5; CDR3: CASGTWEETQYF; DNA: TGTGCCAGCGGGACATGGGAAGAGACCCAGTACTTC
V: TRBV2; size: .; D: .; J: TRBJ1-1; CDR3: CASTGHTLNTEAFF; DNA: TGTGCCAGCACAGGACATACACTAAACACTGAAGCTTTCTTT
V: TRBV4-3; size: .; D: TRBD2; J: TRBJ2-1; CDR3: CASSQDVGEGINEQFF; DNA: TGCGCCAGCAGCCAAGACGTGGGGGAGGGTATCAATGAGCAGTTCTTC
V: TRBV5-1; size: .; D: .; J: TRBJ1-2; CDR3: CASSLGSGNYGYTF; DNA: TGCGCCAGCAGCTTGGGTTCGGGGAACTATGGCTACACCTTC
V: TRBV2; size: .; D: TRBD1; J: TRBJ1-5; CDR3: CASSDSSRGIYSNQPQHF; DNA: TGTGCCAGCAGTGATTCTTCCAGGGGGATTTATAGCAATCAGCCCCAGCATTTT
V: TRBV5-1; size: .; D: TRBD1; J: TRBJ1-5; CDR3: CASSKTTGGNQPQHF; DNA: TGCGCCAGCAGCAAAACGACAGGGGGCAATCAGCCCCAGCATTTT
V: TRBV7-9; size: few; D: .; J: TRBJ1-4; CDR3: CASSPRGWPNEKLFF; DNA: TGTGCCAGCAGCCCCCGGGGGTGGCCTAATGAAAAACTGTTTTTT
V: TRBV5-1; size: .; D: .; J: TRBJ2-7; CDR3: CASSLGGREQYF; DNA: TGCGCCAGCAGCTTGGGAGGACGGGAGCAGTACTTC
V: TRBV4-2; size: once; D: TRBD1; J: TRBJ2-6; CDR3: CASSQDGLPGDRASSGANVLTF; DNA: TGTGCCAGCAGCCAAGACGGGCTTCCTGGGGACAGGGCCAGCTCTGGGGCCAACGTCCTGACTTTC
V: TRBV20-1; size: .; D: .; J: TRBJ2-1; CDR3: CSAPILRQFF; DNA: TGCAGTGCCCCCATCCTTAGGCAGTTCTTC
V: TRBV7-2; size: .; D: TRBD1; J: TRBJ1-5; CDR3: CASSQPGQGGFQPQHF; DNA: TGTGCCAGCAGCCAACCCGGACAGGGGGGGTTTCAGCCCCAGCATTTT
V: TRBV6-1; size: once; D: .; J: TRBJ1-1; CDR3: CASSRDPNTEAFF; DNA: TGTGCCAGCAGTCGCGACCCTAACACTGAAGCTTTCTTT
V: TRBV27; size: many; D: .; J: TRBJ2-4; CDR3: CASSYTSKNIQYF; DNA: TGTGCCAGCAGTTACACCTCCAAAAACATTCAGTACTTC
V: TRBV11-2; size: .; D: .; J: TRBJ1-2; CDR3: CASSPSSFYGYTF; DNA: TGTGCCAGCAGCCCCAGCAGTTTCTATGGCTACACCTTC
V: TRBV19; size: .; D: .; J: TRBJ2-7; CDR3: CASRAGESYEQYF; DNA: TGTGCCAGTAGGGCAGGGGAATCCTACGAGCAGTACTTC
V: TRBV28; size: .; D: .; J: TRBJ2-7; CDR3: CASSLYTGYYEQYF; DNA: TGTGCCAGCAGTTTATACACAGGTTACTACGAGCAGTACTTC
V: TRBV5-4; size: .; D: TRBD2; J: TRBJ2-3; CDR3: CASSYYSGGAIADTQYF; DNA: TGTGCCAGCAGCTACTATAGCGGGGGGGCTATCGCAGATACGCAGTATTTT
V: TRBV30; size: .; D: .; J: TRBJ2-1; CDR3: CAWSLGTGGNEQFF; DNA: TGTGCCTGGAGTTTAGGGACTGGTGGCAATGAGCAGTTCTTC
V: TRBV11-2; size: .; D: .; J: TRBJ1-3; CDR3: CASSLGTVGNTIYF; DNA: TGTGCCAGCAGCTTAGGGACAGTTGGAAACACCATATATTTT
V: TRBV6-5; size: .; D: .; J: TRBJ1-1; CDR3: CASKTGRRKHTEAFF; DNA: TGTGCCAGCAAGACCGGCAGGAGGAAGCACACTGAAGCTTTCTTT
V: TRBV28; size: .; D: .; J: TRBJ1-2; CDR3: CASSSSTGSNYGYTF; DNA: TGTGCCAGCAGTTCCTCGACAGGTTCTAACTATGGCTACACCTTC
V: TRBV11-3; size: .; D: TRBD1; J: TRBJ2-5; CDR3: CASSRGPGETQYF; DNA: TGTGCCAGCAGCAGGGGGCCGGGGGAGACCCAGTACTTC
V: TRBV28; size: once; D: .; J: TRBJ1-2; CDR3: CASSGVRQAFNYGYTF; DNA: TGTGCCAGCAGTGGGGTTAGACAGGCTTTCAACTATGGCTACACCTTC
V: TRBV15; size: .; D: .; J: TRBJ1-4; CDR3: CATSRSGPNEKLFF; DNA: TGTGCCACCAGCAGATCCGGGCCTAATGAAAAACTGTTTTTT
V: TRBV11-2; size: .; D: TRBD1; J: TRBJ1-2; CDR3: CASSFTTGGDYGYTF; DNA: TGTGCCAGCAGCTTCACAACAGGGGGAGACTATGGCTACACCTTC
V: TRBV5-6; size: once; D: TRBD1; J: TRBJ2-2; CDR3: CASSIRQGANTGELFF; DNA: TGTGCCAGCAGCATAAGACAGGGAGCGAACACCGGGGAGCTGTTTTTT
V: TRBV9; size: .; D: .; J: TRBJ2-5; CDR3: CASSARETQYF; DNA: TGTGCCAGCAGCGCTCGGGAGACCCAGTACTTC
V: TRBV7-8; size: .; D: TRBD2; J: TRBJ2-7; CDR3: CASSLVSRGVYEQYF; DNA: TGTGCCAGCAGCTTAGTGAGCCGGGGGGTGTACGAGCAGTACTTC
V: TRBV28; size: once; D: TRBD2; J: TRBJ2-2; CDR3: CASSWGGTGELFF; DNA: TGTGCCAGCAGTTGGGGGGGCACCGGGGAGCTGTTTTTT
V: TRBV6-1; size: once; D: .; J: TRBJ2-5; CDR3: CASSDRGLPRGTQYF; DNA: TGTGCCAGCAGTGATAGGGGACTCCCACGTGGGACCCAGTACTTC
V: TRBV19; size: few; D: .; J: TRBJ2-7; CDR3: CASTSNPAYEQYF; DNA: TGTGCCAGTACCTCAAACCCAGCGTACGAGCAGTACTTC
V: TRBV9; size: .; D: TRBD2; J: TRBJ2-1; CDR3: CASSAQHGREAGREQFF; DNA: TGTGCCAGCAGCGCCCAACATGGTCGGGAGGCGGGACGTGAGCAGTTCTTC
V: TRBV11-2; size: .; D: TRBD2; J: TRBJ2-3; CDR3: CASSLGTSGGISTDTQYF; DNA: TGTGCCAGCAGCTTAGGGACTAGCGGGGGAATTAGCACAGATACGCAGTATTTT
V: TRBV7-2; size: .; D: .; J: TRBJ2-7; CDR3: CASSLGGTAGHEQYF; DNA: TGTGCCAGCAGCTTAGGTGGGACAGCGGGCCACGAGCAGTACTTC